The clone carrying this TCR beta chain was recorded only once. The antigen remains undetermined. The data stem from a study of PD-1 blockade in classical Hodgkin lymphoma. The overall study: Treatment was intravenous nivolumab, 3 mg/kg every 2 weeks, until progression.

The data were produced by immunoSEQ multiplex PCR, yet TCRdb's version contains in-frame clones alone and is incomplete. The table records around 42,000 clones, around two thirds of them present only once. Relapses following autologous stem cell transplantation were seen in all patients, with brentuximab vedotin exposure varying. Notes on the study in general: When set against healthy donors, newly diagnosed patients were reported to show lower baseline TCR diversity. Prior therapy or disease activity may underlie the repertoire differences, whose causes remain undefined. Before treatment, complete responders showed about the same diversity as newly diagnosed patients.

This CDR3 has 15 residues. V was trimmed by 3 bases and J by 2 bases, leaving 12 bases between them. In germline, CDR1 is SGDLS, CDR2 YYNGEE. The chain couples TRBV9 to TRBJ1-3; possible D gene TRBD1, 6 bases. The TCR comes from a human donor with classical Hodgkin lymphoma. Sequencing was performed on peripheral blood mononuclear cells (PBMCs), taken at baseline. As DNA, the CDR3 is TGTGCCAGCAGCGCCGCAGGGGAGACTGGAAACACCATATATTTT. It specifies CASSAAGETGNTIYF.